A single sample is the source of the 2 T cell receptor beta chains below, sequenced in a study of shared clonotypes between healthy human individuals. The naive CD8 subset, CD45RO-negative cells positively selected for CCR7, excluded terminally differentiated effector memory CD45RA+ cells. Sequencing used immunoSEQ multiplex PCR; TCRdb keeps in-frame clones, though not all of them. This table has hundreds of thousands of clones, roughly 98% appearing once. Sequencing was done on a sample of naive CD8+ T cells sorted from blood. The receptors were sampled from a man aged 30-40 years in good health.

The chain uses TRBV6-5 and TRBJ1-5; D is ambiguous. The germline V gene encodes CDR1 MNHEY and CDR2 SVGAGI. Trimming took 5 bases from V and 5 from J, leaving 10 bases between them. The CDR3 has 13 residues. The CDR3 bases are TGTGCCAGCAGTGTCTCCACCGATCAGCCCCAGCATTTT. It codes for CASSVSTDQPQHF.

The chain combines TRBV27 with TRBJ2-7; 12 bases fit TRBD2. The trim removed 5 bases at V and 6 bases at J, leaving 8 bases unmatched. Germline V gene data show CDR1 as MNHEY and CDR2 as SMNVEV (reference sequence). The CDR3 loop spans 15 amino acids. CDR3 nucleotide sequence: TGTGCCAGCAGTCCCCTAGCGGGAGGGCCTGTCGAGCAGTACTTC. It codes for CASSPLAGGPVEQYF.